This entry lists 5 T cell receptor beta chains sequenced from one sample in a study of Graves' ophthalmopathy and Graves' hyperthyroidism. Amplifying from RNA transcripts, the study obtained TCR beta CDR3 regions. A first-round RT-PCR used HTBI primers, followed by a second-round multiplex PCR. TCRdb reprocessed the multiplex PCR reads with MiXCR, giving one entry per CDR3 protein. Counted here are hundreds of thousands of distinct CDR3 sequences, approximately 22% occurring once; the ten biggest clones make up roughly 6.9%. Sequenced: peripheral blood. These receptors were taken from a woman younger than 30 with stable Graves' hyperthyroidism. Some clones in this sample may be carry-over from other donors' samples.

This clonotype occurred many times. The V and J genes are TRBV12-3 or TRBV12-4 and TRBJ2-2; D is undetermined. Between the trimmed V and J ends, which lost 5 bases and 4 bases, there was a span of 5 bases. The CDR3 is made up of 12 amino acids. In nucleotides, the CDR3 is TGTGCCAGCAGTGGCCCCACCGGGGAGCTGTTTTTT. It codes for CASSGPTGELFF.

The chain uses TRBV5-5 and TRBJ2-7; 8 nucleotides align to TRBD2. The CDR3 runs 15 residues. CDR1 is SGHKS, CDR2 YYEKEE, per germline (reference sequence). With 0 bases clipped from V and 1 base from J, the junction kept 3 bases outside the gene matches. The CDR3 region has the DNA TGTGCCAGCAGCTTGGCGGCTAGCGGGTCCTACGAGCAGTACTTC. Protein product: CASSLAASGSYEQYF.

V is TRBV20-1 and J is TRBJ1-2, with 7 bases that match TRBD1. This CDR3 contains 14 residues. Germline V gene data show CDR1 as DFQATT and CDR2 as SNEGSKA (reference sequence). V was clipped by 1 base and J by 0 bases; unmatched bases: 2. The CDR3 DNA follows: TGCAGTGCTAGAGCCGGGACAGCTAACTATGGCTACACCTTC. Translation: CSARAGTANYGYTF.

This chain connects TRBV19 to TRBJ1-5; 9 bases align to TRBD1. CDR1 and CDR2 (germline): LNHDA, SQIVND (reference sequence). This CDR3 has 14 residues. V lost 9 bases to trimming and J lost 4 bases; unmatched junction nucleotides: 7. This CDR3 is CASDRQGGNQPQHF. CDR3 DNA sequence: TGTGCCAGCGACCGACAGGGGGGGAATCAGCCCCAGCATTTT.

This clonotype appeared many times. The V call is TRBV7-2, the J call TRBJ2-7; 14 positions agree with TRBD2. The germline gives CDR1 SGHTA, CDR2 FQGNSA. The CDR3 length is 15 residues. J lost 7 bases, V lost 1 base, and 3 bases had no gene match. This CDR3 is CASSLGTSGRSEQYF. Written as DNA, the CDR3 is TGTGCCAGCAGCTTAGGGACTAGCGGGAGGTCTGAGCAGTACTTC.